This T cell receptor (beta chain) was sequenced during a study of cytomegalovirus exposure and HLA in healthy donors. General study points: Cytomegalovirus association was listed for 164 TCR beta chains. With high specificity and sensitivity, the classifier reportedly diagnosed cytomegalovirus status. The tendency of first-cohort TCR clusters to co-occur in the 120 or so validation repertoires was the finding of a later analysis.

V lost 1 base to trimming and J lost 2 bases, with 14 bases between them. Germline assignment: CDR1 MGHRA and CDR2 YSYEKL. This CDR3 spans 17 amino acids. Of note for this clone: Its specificity is unknown.

Sequencing used immunoSEQ multiplex PCR; TCRdb keeps in-frame clones, though not all of them. Found here are 150,000 to 200,000 clones, around 88% of them singletons; the top ten hold approximately 1.5%. Among the 110 or so subjects of the validation cohort, separate from the approximately 670-subject first cohort, were the donors. Material: PBMCs. This sequence joins TRBV4-1 and TRBJ2-2, with TRBD2 as a possible D gene (6 bases). The TCR originated in a woman aged 18 to 35 in good health and CMV-seronegative. DNA of the CDR3: TGCGCCAGCAGCCAAGTTGATTTGGGACTTAACACCGGGGAGCTGTTTTTT. Translation gives CASSQVDLGLNTGELFF.